The source of this T cell receptor (beta chain) is a study of tumor-infiltrating lymphocytes in primary liver carcinoma. Study-wide context: The study included patients who were men and women aged 30 to 69 years.

From approximately 500 ng total RNA, TCR beta cDNA was generated with a primer in the constant region. Slightly modified ARM-PCR with three nested multiplex PCR rounds yielded TCR beta libraries. PCR rounds one and two used TRBV1-TRBV30 forward primers with a C-beta reverse primer for around 9 cycles each. TCRdb used MiXCR to reprocess the multiplex PCR reads, holding one entry per CDR3 protein. Altogether about 200,000 distinct CDR3 sequences are present, less than 70% being singletons, with the ten largest covering 6% to 8.5%. CDR1 is SQVTM, CDR2 ANQGSEA, per germline. This CDR3 is 13 amino acids long. It was unsorted whole blood that yielded blood RNA, and germline DNA was also extracted. Investigators obtained about 3.9 milliliters of peripheral blood ahead of surgery. This clonotype was found once. Its antigen is undetermined. Study outcomes and limitations: The study found a significantly higher top-250-clone fraction in tumors than in blood (p = 0.039).

The rearrangement joins TRBV29-1 to TRBJ1-4; D is undetermined. Sequences were obtained from peripheral blood. This clonotype originated in an older woman with primary liver carcinoma and hepatitis B virus infection. CDR3 sequence: CDVEGTRGGKLFF. The CDR3 nucleotides read TGCGACGTTGAAGGAACCCGGGGTGGAAAACTGTTTTTT.